The TCR beta chain under discussion was sequenced for a study of OX40 agonist ivuxolimab in advanced cancers. Study information: Males comprised about 78% of the group, whose mean age was approximately 60 years (range 23 to 79). Whole-study findings and limits: Clones of CD4+ and CD8+ blood T cells grew by week 6 at doses of 0.1 to 3.0 mg/kg.

With regard to this clone: Its antigen remains unknown.

Sequencing used immunoSEQ multiplex PCR; TCRdb keeps in-frame clones, though not all of them. The sample has about 64,000 clones; under 90% are singletons. Patients had blood sampled at baseline and again on cycle 4 day 1 and cycle 7 day 1. The CDR3 runs to 16 residues. The ends lost 1 base at V and 3 bases at J; junction bases unmatched: 5. The germline V gene has CDR1 MNHNS and CDR2 SASEGT. Specimen: CD4+ or CD8+ T cells sorted from blood, collected in a trial of the OX40 agonist ivuxolimab. The chain uses TRBV6-1 and TRBJ2-3; 9 bases map to TRBD2. The receptor comes from an adult with an advanced solid tumor such as melanoma, head and neck, liver or kidney cancer. The CDR3 DNA is TGTGCCAGCAGTGAAGTATTTAGCGGGGGAACAGATACGCAGTATTTT. This encodes CASSEVFSGGTDTQYF.